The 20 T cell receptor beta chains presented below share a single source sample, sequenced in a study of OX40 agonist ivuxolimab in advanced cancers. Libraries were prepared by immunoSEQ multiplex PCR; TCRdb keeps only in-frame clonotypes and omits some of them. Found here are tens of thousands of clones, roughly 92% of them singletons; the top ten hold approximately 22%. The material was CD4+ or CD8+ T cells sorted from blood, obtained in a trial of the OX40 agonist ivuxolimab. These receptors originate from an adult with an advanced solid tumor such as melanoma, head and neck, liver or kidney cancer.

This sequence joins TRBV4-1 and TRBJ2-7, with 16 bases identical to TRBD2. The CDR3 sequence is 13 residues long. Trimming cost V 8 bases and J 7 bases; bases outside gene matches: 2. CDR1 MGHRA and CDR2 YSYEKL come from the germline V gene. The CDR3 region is CASGTSGRGEQYF. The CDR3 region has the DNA TGCGCCAGCGGGACTAGCGGGAGGGGAGAGCAGTACTTC.

CDR3 sequence: CSVEDPSGEQYF. The CDR3 region has the DNA TGCAGCGTTGAAGATCCTTCTGGCGAGCAGTACTTC. V is TRBV29-1 and J is TRBJ2-7, with unresolved D. V lost 0 bases and J lost 6, with 9 bases in between. Germline CDR1 reads SQVTM; CDR2 reads ANQGSEA. The CDR3 has 12 residues.

The CDR3 nucleotides are TGTGCCAGCAGTAGGGGACCGGGACAGGGGAACACCGGGGAGCTGTTTTTT. Translating it yields CASSRGPGQGNTGELFF. The chain uses TRBV7-9 and TRBJ2-2; 9 bases map to TRBD1. Looked up from germline, CDR1 is SEHNR and CDR2 is FQNEAQ (reference sequence). The CDR3 has 17 amino acids. The J segment lost 1 base and the V segment lost 6 bases, leaving 9 bases of the junction unmatched.

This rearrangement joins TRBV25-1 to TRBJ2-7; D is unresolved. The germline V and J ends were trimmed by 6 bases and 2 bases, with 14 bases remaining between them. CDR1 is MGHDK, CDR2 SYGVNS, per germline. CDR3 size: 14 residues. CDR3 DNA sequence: TGTGCCAGCAGCCTTGAGGCCACACCCTACGAGCAGTACTTC. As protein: CASSLEATPYEQYF.

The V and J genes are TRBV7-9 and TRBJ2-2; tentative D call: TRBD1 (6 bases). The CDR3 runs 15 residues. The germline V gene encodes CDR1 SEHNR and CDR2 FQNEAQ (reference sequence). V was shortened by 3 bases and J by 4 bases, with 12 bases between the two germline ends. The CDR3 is CASSLGAGSTGELFF. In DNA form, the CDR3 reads TGTGCCAGCAGCTTGGGGGCAGGGAGCACCGGGGAGCTGTTTTTT.

CDR3 sequence reads: CASRLGLQGVGEKLFF. The CDR3 coding sequence is TGTGCAAGTCGCTTAGGGCTGCAGGGGGTAGGTGAAAAACTGTTTTTT. The chain couples TRBV12-2 to TRBJ1-4; TRBD1 is the table's D call and was not checked against the DNA. TRBV12-2 corresponds to a pseudogene. CDR3 length: 16 residues.

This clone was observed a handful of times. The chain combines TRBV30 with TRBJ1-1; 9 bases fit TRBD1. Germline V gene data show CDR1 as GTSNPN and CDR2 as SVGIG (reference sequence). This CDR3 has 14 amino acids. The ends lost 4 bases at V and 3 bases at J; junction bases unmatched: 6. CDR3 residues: CAWNPGQGYTEAFF. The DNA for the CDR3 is TGTGCCTGGAACCCGGGACAGGGATACACTGAAGCTTTCTTT.

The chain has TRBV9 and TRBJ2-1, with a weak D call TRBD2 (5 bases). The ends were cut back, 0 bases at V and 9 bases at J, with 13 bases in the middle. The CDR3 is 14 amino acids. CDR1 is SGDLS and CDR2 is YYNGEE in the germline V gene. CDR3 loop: CASSVANREIEQFF. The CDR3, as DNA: TGTGCCAGCAGCGTAGCTAATCGGGAAATTGAGCAGTTCTTC.

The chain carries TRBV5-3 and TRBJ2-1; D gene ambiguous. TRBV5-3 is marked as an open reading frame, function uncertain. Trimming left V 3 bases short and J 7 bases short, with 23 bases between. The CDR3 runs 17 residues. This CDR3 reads CARSSLRAEGVWNEQFF. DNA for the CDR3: TGTGCCAGAAGCTCCCTCCGGGCGGAAGGAGTTTGGAATGAGCAGTTCTTC.

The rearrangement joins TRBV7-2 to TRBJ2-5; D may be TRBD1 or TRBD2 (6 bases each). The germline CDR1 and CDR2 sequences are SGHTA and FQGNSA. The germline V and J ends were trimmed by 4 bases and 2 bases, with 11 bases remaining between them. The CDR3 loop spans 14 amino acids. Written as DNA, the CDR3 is TGTGCCAGCAGCTCGGGGGCATTTCAAGAGACCCAGTACTTC. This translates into CASSSGAFQETQYF.

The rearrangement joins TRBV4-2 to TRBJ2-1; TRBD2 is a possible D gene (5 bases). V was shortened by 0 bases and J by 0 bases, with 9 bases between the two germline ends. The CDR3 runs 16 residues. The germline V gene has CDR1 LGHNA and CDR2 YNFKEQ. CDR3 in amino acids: CASSQESSFSYNEQFF. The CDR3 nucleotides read TGTGCCAGCAGCCAAGAGTCTAGCTTCTCCTACAATGAGCAGTTCTTC.

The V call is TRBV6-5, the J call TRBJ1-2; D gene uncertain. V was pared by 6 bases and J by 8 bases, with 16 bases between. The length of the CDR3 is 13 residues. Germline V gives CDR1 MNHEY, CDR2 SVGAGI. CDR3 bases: TGTGCCAGCAGGCCTCAGGTGGTATACGGCTACACCTTC. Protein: CASRPQVVYGYTF.

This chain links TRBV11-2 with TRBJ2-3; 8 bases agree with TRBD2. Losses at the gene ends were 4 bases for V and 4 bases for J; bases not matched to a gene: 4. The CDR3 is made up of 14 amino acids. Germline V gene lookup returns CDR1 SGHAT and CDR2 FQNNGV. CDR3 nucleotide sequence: TGTGCCAGCAGCTCGGGACTAGTCTCAGATACGCAGTATTTT. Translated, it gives CASSSGLVSDTQYF. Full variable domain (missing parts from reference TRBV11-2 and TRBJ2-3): EAGVAQSPRYKIIEKRQSVAFWCNPISGHATLYWYQQILGQGPKLLIQFQNNGVVDDSQLPKDRFSAERLKGVDSTLKIQPAKLEDSAVYLCASSSGLVSDTQYFGPGTRLTVL.

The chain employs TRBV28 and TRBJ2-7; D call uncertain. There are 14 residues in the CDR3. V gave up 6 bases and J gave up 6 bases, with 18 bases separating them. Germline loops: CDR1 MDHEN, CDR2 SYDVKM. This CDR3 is CASSKTFDPFEQYF. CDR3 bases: TGTGCCAGCAGCAAAACTTTTGACCCTTTCGAGCAGTACTTC.

The CDR3 spells CASSSGTGLYEQYF. The CDR3 DNA sequence: TGTGCCAGCAGTTCCGGGACAGGCCTCTACGAGCAGTACTTC. The J gene is TRBJ2-7, the V gene TRBV27; the match to TRBD1 covers 8 bases. The CDR3 is 14 residues long. Germline V CDR1 and CDR2: MNHEY, SMNVEV (reference sequence). V lost 4 bases, J lost 3 bases, and 5 bases stayed unmatched.

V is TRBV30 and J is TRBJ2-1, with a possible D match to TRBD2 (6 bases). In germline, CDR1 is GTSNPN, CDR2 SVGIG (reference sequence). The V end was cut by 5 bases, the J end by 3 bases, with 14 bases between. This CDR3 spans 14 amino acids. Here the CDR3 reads CAWETVGGYNEQFF. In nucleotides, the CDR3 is TGTGCCTGGGAGACGGTGGGGGGCTACAATGAGCAGTTCTTC. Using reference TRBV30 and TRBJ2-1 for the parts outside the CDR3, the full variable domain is SQTIHQWPATLVQPVGSPLSLECTVEGTSNPNLYWYRQAAGRGLQLLFYSVGIGQISSEVPQNLSASRPQDRQFILSSKKLLLSDSGFYLCAWETVGGYNEQFFGPGTRLTVL.

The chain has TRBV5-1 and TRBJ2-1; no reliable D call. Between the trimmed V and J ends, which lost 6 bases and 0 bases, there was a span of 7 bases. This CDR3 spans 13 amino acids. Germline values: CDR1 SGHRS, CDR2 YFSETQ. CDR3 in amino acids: CASNPSSYNEQFF. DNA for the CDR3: TGCGCCAGCAACCCTAGCTCCTACAATGAGCAGTTCTTC. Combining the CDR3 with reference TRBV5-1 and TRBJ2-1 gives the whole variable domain KAGVTQTPRYLIKTRGQQVTLSCSPISGHRSVSWYQQTPGQGLQFLFEYFSETQRNKGNFPGRFSGRQFSNSRSEMNVSTLELGDSALYLCASNPSSYNEQFFGPGTRLTVL.

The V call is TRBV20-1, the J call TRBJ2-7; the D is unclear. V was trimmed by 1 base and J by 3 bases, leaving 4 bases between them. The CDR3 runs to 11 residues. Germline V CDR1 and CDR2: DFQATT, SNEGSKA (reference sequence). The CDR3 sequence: CSARGHYEQYF. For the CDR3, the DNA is TGCAGTGCTAGAGGGCACTACGAGCAGTACTTC.

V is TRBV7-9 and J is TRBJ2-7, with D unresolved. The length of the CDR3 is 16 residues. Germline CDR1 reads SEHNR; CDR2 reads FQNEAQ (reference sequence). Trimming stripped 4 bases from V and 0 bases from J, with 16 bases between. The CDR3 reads CASSSVGRSFSYEQYF. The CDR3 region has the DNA TGTGCCAGCAGCTCCGTGGGCAGATCTTTCTCCTACGAGCAGTACTTC.

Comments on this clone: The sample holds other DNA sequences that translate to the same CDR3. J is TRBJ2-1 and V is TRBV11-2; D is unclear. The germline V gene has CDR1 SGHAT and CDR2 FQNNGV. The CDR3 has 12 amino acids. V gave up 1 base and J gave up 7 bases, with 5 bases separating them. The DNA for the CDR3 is TGTGCCAGCAGCTTAGTGGGGAATGAGCAGTTCTTC. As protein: CASSLVGNEQFF.